A selection of T cell receptor beta chains follows, all from one sample in a study of blood T cell repertoires in COVID-19. Repertoires were generated with immunoSEQ multiplex PCR, while TCRdb's copy carries only in-frame clones and drops some. The top ten hold about 12% of the sample, which has about 210,000 clones, around 80% seen once. Sequencing input: peripheral blood. All receptors come from a middle-aged woman with acute or convalescent COVID-19. CDR3s include the opening cysteine and the closing phenylalanine or tryptophan. D genes are given only for firm matches. Size is omitted from some rows. Given values are once, few, many or a class for expanded clones.

D gene	V gene	J gene	clone size	CDR3 protein	CDR3 DNA
TRBD2	TRBV4-2	TRBJ2-1	NA	CASSQVGLAGDNEQFF	TGTGCCAGCAGCCAGGTGGGACTAGCGGGGGACAATGAGCAGTTCTTC
TRBD2	TRBV5-4	TRBJ2-3	NA	CASSSWDYRDTQYF	TGTGCCAGCAGCTCCTGGGACTATAGAGATACGCAGTATTTT
TRBD1	TRBV11-3	TRBJ1-1	NA	CASSPTTGDTEAFF	TGTGCCAGCAGCCCCACGACAGGGGACACTGAAGCTTTCTTT
TRBD2	TRBV23-1	TRBJ2-1	few	CASSQSDSGRAWNEQFF	TGCGCCAGCAGTCAATCTGATAGCGGGAGGGCATGGAATGAGCAGTTCTTC
TRBD2	TRBV6-5	TRBJ2-3	NA	CASSLAGPRTDTQYF	TGTGCCAGCAGTTTAGCGGGGCCCCGCACAGATACGCAGTATTTT
TRBD2	TRBV7-2	TRBJ2-7	few	CASSLLGLAPSYEQYF	TGTGCCAGCAGCTTACTCGGACTAGCGCCATCCTACGAGCAGTACTTC
TRBD1	TRBV29-1	TRBJ1-2	NA	CSVGRDRAHGYTF	TGCAGCGTTGGACGGGACAGGGCCCATGGCTACACCTTC
NA	TRBV6-6	TRBJ1-5	NA	CASSPTNQPQHF	TGTGCCAGCAGTCCCACTAATCAGCCCCAGCATTTT
TRBD1	TRBV7-9	TRBJ1-1	NA	CASSPRRTGADTEAFF	TGTGCCAGCAGCCCCCGGAGGACAGGGGCGGACACTGAAGCTTTCTTT
TRBD1	TRBV4-2	TRBJ2-1	NA	CASSQEQGQGHNEQFF	TGTGCCAGCAGCCAAGAACAGGGACAGGGGCACAATGAGCAGTTCTTC
NA	TRBV6-5	TRBJ2-1	NA	CASSHSSPDNEQFF	TGTGCCAGCAGTCACTCGAGCCCCGACAATGAGCAGTTCTTC
NA	TRBV27	TRBJ2-1	NA	CASSSAGGSGYDEQFF	TGTGCCAGCAGTTCTGCAGGGGGGAGTGGCTATGATGAGCAGTTCTTC
TRBD1	TRBV14	TRBJ2-7	NA	CASSQGQGLDEQYF	TGTGCCAGCAGCCAAGGACAGGGTCTGGACGAGCAGTACTTC
TRBD2	TRBV2	TRBJ2-2	NA	CASRAGTSVRGELFF	TGTGCCAGCAGAGCCGGGACTAGCGTGCGTGGGGAGCTGTTTTTT
TRBD2	TRBV27	TRBJ2-1	NA	CASSPVLAWGLGNEQFF	TGTGCCAGCAGTCCGGTACTAGCGTGGGGGTTGGGGAATGAGCAGTTCTTC
NA	TRBV6-2/TRBV6-3	TRBJ2-7	NA	CASSSRGSGGTYEQYF	TGTGCCAGCAGTTCCCGGGGGAGCGGAGGTACCTACGAGCAGTACTTC
TRBD1	TRBV6-5	TRBJ1-1	NA	CASWGQGSTEAFF	TGTGCCAGCTGGGGACAGGGGAGCACTGAAGCTTTCTTT
TRBD1	TRBV6-5	TRBJ1-3	NA	CASRGGQGAGNTIYF	TGTGCCAGCAGGGGGGGACAGGGGGCTGGAAACACCATATATTTT
TRBD2	TRBV13	TRBJ2-7	NA	CASSSSGHYEQYF	TGTGCCAGCAGCTCTAGCGGCCACTACGAGCAGTACTTC
TRBD2	TRBV9	TRBJ2-1	NA	CASSVATSVDNEQFF	TGTGCCAGCAGCGTAGCGACTAGCGTAGACAATGAGCAGTTCTTC
TRBD2	TRBV27	TRBJ2-1	NA	CASRIAGGSYNEQFF	TGTGCCAGCAGGATAGCGGGGGGCTCGTACAATGAGCAGTTCTTC
TRBD2	TRBV14	TRBJ2-3	NA	CASSQDKKLAGFDTQYF	TGTGCCAGCAGCCAAGATAAGAAGCTAGCGGGCTTCGATACGCAGTATTTT